What follows describes a single TCR beta chain. Germline V gene lookup returns CDR1 MDHEN and CDR2 SYDVKM. This CDR3 is built from 16 residues. Between the trimmed V and J ends, which lost 5 bases and 0 bases, there was a span of 11 bases. Authors' processing steps: Researchers report that nucleated cell counts were estimated from reference gene primer amplification. Data came from immunoSEQ multiplex PCR; TCRdb stores just in-frame clones and leaves some out. The D gene and trimming were derived from the DNA, and the V and J assignments and clone size from that table. The data show around 100,000 clones, about 90% seen once. These data belong to a study of blood T cell repertoires in COVID-19. Study-wide background: Both acute and convalescent COVID-19 samples were obtained from the United States, Italy and Spain. PBMCs, B-cell-depleted T cells, or T cells were the source of the cDNA or gDNA that made up the material.

Sequencing was done on a sample of peripheral blood. The source of this sequence is a human donor in a cohort sampled during active COVID-19. The chain is built from TRBV28 and TRBJ2-6; D might be TRBD2 (6 bases). The CDR3 here is CASSPPGGSGANVLTF. CDR3 sequence (DNA): TGTGCCAGCAGTCCCCCCGGGGGCTCTGGGGCCAACGTCCTGACTTTC.